The clone carrying this T cell receptor beta chain appeared a few times. The sample belongs to a study of blood T cells in healthy people across ages. Germline trimming cut 4 bases from V and 4 bases from J; bases unmatched to any gene: 7. Germline CDR1 and CDR2: SGHTA and FQGTGA. The CDR3 is 16 amino acids. A J-beta primer mix and a sample-barcoded 5' primer were used in a second PCR of roughly 6 to 11 cycles. MiXCR, run by TCRdb on the 5' RACE reads, gives a single entry per CDR3 protein. The sample carries 1 million or so distinct CDR3 sequences, approximately 25% recorded once. These same data were also listed under a study on T cells of mothers and their children.

The receptor was derived from a girl under 10 years old in good health. Source material: blood. V is TRBV7-3 and J is TRBJ2-3; 11 bases map to TRBD2. The CDR3 reads CASSSLAGVGSDTQYF. The CDR3 DNA reads as TGTGCCAGCAGCTCACTAGCGGGAGTTGGGTCAGATACGCAGTATTTT.